This TCR beta chain is from a study of CD8+ T cells in alopecia areata. Study outcomes and limitations: Sequencing of scalp samples also captures resident alphabeta T cells of normal skin.

Extraction and reverse transcription of RNA yielded cDNA as the sequencing template. Measured with immunoSEQ multiplex PCR; TCRdb has only the in-frame clones, and not every one. Of approximately 280,000 clones in the sample, 58% were seen once. Treatment in this sample: oral pan-JAK inhibitor, 5-10 mg twice daily. This clone was observed a few times. Antigen: not known. This CDR3 comprises 14 residues. Germline V lookup: CDR1 SQVTM, CDR2 ANQGSEA. Trimming shortened V by 4 bases and J by 4 bases, and 16 bases separated the two germline ends. The clonotype was recovered from a human donor with alopecia areata. This chain uses TRBV29-1 with TRBJ2-5; D call uncertain. Here the sequenced sample was CD4+ T cells sorted from blood, taken at week 24, from a patient treated with tofacitinib. Written as DNA, the CDR3 is TGCAGCGTTGGTATCGGCAGTGTCACAGAGACCCAGTACTTC. Amino acid sequence: CSVGIGSVTETQYF. Based on the CDR3 plus reference TRBV29-1 and TRBJ2-5, the full variable domain is SAVISQKPSRDICQRGTSLTIQCQVDSQVTMMFWYRQQPGQSLTLIATANQGSEATYESGFVIDKFPISRPNLTFSTLTVSNMSPEDSSIYLCSVGIGSVTETQYFGPGTRLLVL.